The subject of this entry is one T cell receptor (beta chain). Using immunoSEQ multiplex PCR, the repertoire was profiled, and TCRdb retains in-frame clones only, with some absent. The sample lists some 130,000 clones, about 91% seen once, with approximately 10% in the top ten. Deletions cut 7 bases from V and 1 base from J, with 13 bases between. The CDR3 contains 14 residues. Germline V gene lookup returns CDR1 SNHLY and CDR2 FYNNEI. This sample is drawn from a study of blood T cell repertoires in COVID-19. This sequence originates from a man aged 50 or older with acute or convalescent COVID-19. The chain has TRBV2 and TRBJ1-1; D remains ambiguous. What was sequenced was peripheral blood. CDR3 residues: CASTFNLRNTEAFF. In nucleotides, the CDR3 is TGTGCCAGCACCTTTAATCTGCGGAACACTGAAGCTTTCTTT.